This entry lists 20 T cell receptor beta chains sequenced from one sample in a study of T cell repertoires in cytomegalovirus infection. TCRdb re-analysed the reads in MiXCR, keeping a single row per CDR3 protein. There are 310,000 or so distinct CDR3 sequences in the sample; 9.6% occur only once, and 2% to 3% lies in the top ten. Sequenced input: PBMCs. These receptors originate from a human donor in good health (CMV status not recorded). Some clones in this sample may be carry-over from other donors' samples.

This clonotype appeared a few times. The chain links TRBV5-1 to TRBJ1-2, with D uncertain. Looked up from germline, CDR1 is SGHRS and CDR2 is YFSETQ. The length of the CDR3 is 13 residues. Trimming cost V 3 bases and J 7 bases, with 13 bases left between them. The CDR3 nucleotides are TGCGCCAGCAGCTCGGACGGAGCCGGTGGCTACACCTTC. Its protein product is CASSSDGAGGYTF.

This clonotype occurred many times. V gene TRBV18 combines with J gene TRBJ2-7; 10 nucleotides match TRBD1. The CDR3 loop spans 15 amino acids. CDR1 KGHSH and CDR2 LQKENI come from the germline V gene. CDR3 bases: TGTGCCAGCGCACCCGGGACAGGGGCGACCTACGAGCAGTACGTC. This sequence encodes CASAPGTGATYEQYV.

Ten or more counts support this clonotype. In nucleotides, the CDR3 is TGTGCCAGCAGCTCCCAGCCGGTAGCGAACAATGAGCAGTTCTTC. This encodes CASSSQPVANNEQFF. The chain has TRBV11-2 and TRBJ2-1; D possibly corresponds to TRBD2 (5 bases). The CDR3 contains 15 residues. Germline CDR1 SGHAT, CDR2 FQNNGV. V lost 4 bases, J lost 5 bases, and 15 bases lay in between. Supplemented by reference TRBV11-2 and TRBJ2-1, the full variable domain reads EAGVAQSPRYKIIEKRQSVAFWCNPISGHATLYWYQQILGQGPKLLIQFQNNGVVDDSQLPKDRFSAERLKGVDSTLKIQPAKLEDSAVYLCASSSQPVANNEQFFGPGTRLTVL.

This rearrangement joins TRBV5-1 to TRBJ1-1; a possible D gene is TRBD1 (5 bases). Germline V gives CDR1 SGHRS, CDR2 YFSETQ. V dropped 7 bases and J dropped 1 base, with 14 bases sitting between them. This CDR3 is 14 amino acids long. CDR3 DNA: TGCGCCAGCTCCTATGGGGGGGGGAACACTGAAGCTTTCTTT. Translated, it gives CASSYGGGNTEAFF.

The sample holds many counts of this clonotype. This chain connects TRBV3-1 to TRBJ1-2, with D maybe TRBD1 (5 bases). This CDR3 spans 15 amino acids. The germline CDR1 and CDR2 sequences are LGHDT and YNNKEL (reference sequence). The ends were cut back, 1 base at V and 3 bases at J, with 12 bases in the middle. In DNA form, the CDR3 reads TGTGCCAGCAGCCAAGGGAAGGGCAGGGACTATGGCTACACCTTC. This gives the protein CASSQGKGRDYGYTF. Looking up the rest from reference TRBV3-1 and TRBJ1-2 gives the full variable domain: DTAVSQTPKYLVTQMGNDKSIKCEQNLGHDTMYWYKQDSKKFLKIMFSYNNKELIINETVPNRFSPKSPDKAHLNLHINSLELGDSAVYFCASSQGKGRDYGYTFGSGTRLTVV.

The chain has TRBV28 and TRBJ1-6, with D uncertain. Trimming stripped 8 bases from V and 12 bases from J, with 17 bases between. CDR3 length equals 13 residues. Germline V gives CDR1 MDHEN, CDR2 SYDVKM. This chain's CDR3 is CASFDTRVEPLHF. In DNA, the CDR3 is TGTGCCAGCTTCGATACTAGGGTCGAACCCCTCCACTTT.

This clonotype has at least ten counts. V and J are TRBV7-2 and TRBJ1-2; 8 bases map to TRBD1. Germline CDR1 reads SGHTA; CDR2 reads FQGNSA. The length of the CDR3 is 13 residues. Trimming cost V 3 bases and J 6 bases; bases outside gene matches: 3. The CDR3 nucleotides read TGTGCCAGCAGCTTGGACAGGGTGGATGGCTACACCTTC. This sequence encodes CASSLDRVDGYTF.

This clonotype was recorded a few times. The genes are TRBV7-8 and TRBJ2-1; a possible D gene is TRBD1 (6 bases). V lost 0 bases and J lost 6, with 15 bases in between. The CDR3 covers 16 residues. Germline V gene lookup returns CDR1 SGHVS and CDR2 FQNEAQ. Here the CDR3 reads CASSLAWTATFNEQFF. The CDR3 DNA reads as TGTGCCAGCAGCTTAGCGTGGACAGCCACGTTCAATGAGCAGTTCTTC.

At least ten counts were recorded for this clonotype. The chain links TRBV5-6 to TRBJ2-7, with 10 bases fitting TRBD1. The CDR3 covers 16 residues. Losses at the gene ends were 4 bases for V and 5 bases for J; bases not matched to a gene: 12. CDR1 and CDR2 (germline): SGHDT, YYEEEE. The CDR3 loop reads CASSPDGTGDPHEQYF. CDR3 sequence (DNA): TGTGCCAGCAGCCCGGACGGGACAGGGGATCCCCACGAGCAGTACTTC.

The V gene is TRBV9, the J gene TRBJ1-1; tentatively, D is TRBD1 (6 bases). V lost 3 bases, J lost 10 bases, and 19 bases lay in between. This CDR3 spans 14 amino acids. CDR1 and CDR2 (germline): SGDLS, YYNGEE. The CDR3 nucleotides read TGTGCCAGCAGCGCGGGGGAGGTTGAGGGGGGAGCTTTCTTT. Encoded protein: CASSAGEVEGGAFF.

This clonotype was recorded many times. The chain employs TRBV7-9 and TRBJ1-5, with 12 bases matching TRBD1. The germline CDR1 and CDR2 sequences are SEHNR and FQNEAQ (reference sequence). The junction had 7 bases not matched to a gene; V was cut back by 6 bases and J by 7 bases. This CDR3 has 15 residues. CDR3 nucleotides: TGTGCCAGCAGGGCCGGGACAGGGGGCGTCCAGCCCCAGCATTTT. Its protein product is CASRAGTGGVQPQHF.

This clonotype has ten or more counts. This sequence joins TRBV5-4 and TRBJ2-7, with TRBD1 matching over 7 bases. The length of the CDR3 is 13 residues. The V gene end was trimmed by 4 bases and the J gene end by 6 bases; junction bases not matched to a gene: 7. Germline V gene lookup returns CDR1 SGHNT and CDR2 YYREEE (reference sequence). CDR3 in amino acids: CASSPDRFREQYV. The CDR3 DNA follows: TGTGCCAGCAGCCCGGACAGGTTTCGCGAGCAGTACGTC.

This clonotype occurred many times. The rearrangement joins TRBV11-2 to TRBJ2-1, with 14 bases lining up with TRBD2. CDR3 length: 15 amino acids. The germline V gene has CDR1 SGHAT and CDR2 FQNNGV. The V segment lost 0 bases and the J segment 10 bases; nucleotides outside the gene matches: 2. The CDR3 DNA is TGTGCCAGCAGCTTAGAAGGACTAGCGGGGGGAGAGCAGTTCTTC. Translating it yields CASSLEGLAGGEQFF.

This clonotype showed up just a few times. As DNA, the CDR3 is TGCGCCAGCAGCCCGGACAGGGGCGGGAACACTGAAGCTTTCTTT. This translates into CASSPDRGGNTEAFF. V gene TRBV5-1 combines with J gene TRBJ1-1; 9 nucleotides align to TRBD1. The ends lost 4 bases at V and 1 base at J; junction bases unmatched: 5. The CDR3 is 15 amino acids. In germline, CDR1 is SGHRS, CDR2 YFSETQ.

The gene calls are TRBV12-3 or TRBV12-4 and TRBJ2-5; a weak D match, TRBD1 (6 bases). The ends were cut back, 4 bases at V and 2 bases at J, with 11 bases in the middle. The CDR3 spans 14 residues. CDR3 residues: CASSSGTRQETQYF. The CDR3 nucleotides are TGTGCCAGCAGTTCCGGGACACGGCAAGAGACCCAGTACTTC.

The chain couples TRBV7-2 to TRBJ2-5; D may be TRBD2 (5 bases). This CDR3 is built from 14 residues. The germline V gene encodes CDR1 SGHTA and CDR2 FQGNSA. V was clipped by 6 bases and J by 3 bases, with 14 bases between them. The CDR3 loop is CASRQRRGEETQYF. The CDR3 DNA follows: TGTGCCAGCAGACAACGCCGGGGAGAAGAGACCCAGTACTTC.

The chain employs TRBV20-1 and TRBJ2-7; 8 nucleotides align to TRBD1. Germline-derived CDR1 and CDR2 are DFQATT and SNEGSKA (reference sequence). Unmatched junction bases numbered 8, after V lost 4 bases and J lost 9 bases. The CDR3 runs to 12 residues. The CDR3 reads CSANGQGAGQYV. CDR3 in DNA: TGCAGTGCTAACGGACAGGGAGCAGGGCAGTACGTC.

The chain recombines TRBV20-1 with TRBJ2-1; possibly TRBD1 or TRBD2 for D (5 bases each). The V gene's germline CDR1 is DFQATT and CDR2 SNEGSKA (reference sequence). This CDR3 comprises 12 residues. In DNA form, the CDR3 reads TGCGGGGCCGGGACCGACCACAATGAGCAGTTCTTC. Translated, it gives CGAGTDHNEQFF.

This clonotype was seen at least ten times. The chain employs TRBV12-3 or TRBV12-4 and TRBJ2-2, with D possibly TRBD1 on 6 matching bases. CDR3 length: 14 residues. Between the trimmed V and J ends, which lost 8 bases and 1 base, there was a span of 11 bases. As DNA, the CDR3 is TGTGCCAGCTCCGGGACACAGAACACCGGGGAGCTGTTTTTT. Amino acids: CASSGTQNTGELFF.

V gene TRBV20-1 combines with J gene TRBJ2-7; 11 bases match TRBD2. Germline trimming cut 6 bases from V and 4 bases from J; bases unmatched to any gene: 5. The germline gives CDR1 DFQATT, CDR2 SNEGSKA (reference sequence). The CDR3 is 13 amino acids. The CDR3 protein is CSAPTSGGYEQYF. CDR3 coding DNA: TGCAGTGCCCCTACTAGCGGGGGATACGAGCAGTACTTC.